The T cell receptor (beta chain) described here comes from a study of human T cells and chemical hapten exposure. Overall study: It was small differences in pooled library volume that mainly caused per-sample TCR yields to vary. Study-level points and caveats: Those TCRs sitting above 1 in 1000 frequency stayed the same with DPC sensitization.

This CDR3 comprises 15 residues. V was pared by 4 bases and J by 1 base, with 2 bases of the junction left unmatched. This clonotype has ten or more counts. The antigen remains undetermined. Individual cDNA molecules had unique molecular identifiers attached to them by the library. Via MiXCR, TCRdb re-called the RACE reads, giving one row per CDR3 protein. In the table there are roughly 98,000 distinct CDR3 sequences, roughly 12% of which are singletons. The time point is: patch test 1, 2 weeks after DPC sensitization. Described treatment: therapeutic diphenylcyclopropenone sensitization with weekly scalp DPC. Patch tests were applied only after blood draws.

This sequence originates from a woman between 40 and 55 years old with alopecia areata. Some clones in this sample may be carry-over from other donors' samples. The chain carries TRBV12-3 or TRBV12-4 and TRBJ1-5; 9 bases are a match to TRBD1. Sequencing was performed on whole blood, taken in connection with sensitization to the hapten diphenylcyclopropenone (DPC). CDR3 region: CASSSQGASNQPQHF. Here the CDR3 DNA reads TGTGCCAGCAGTTCACAGGGGGCGAGCAATCAGCCCCAGCATTTT.